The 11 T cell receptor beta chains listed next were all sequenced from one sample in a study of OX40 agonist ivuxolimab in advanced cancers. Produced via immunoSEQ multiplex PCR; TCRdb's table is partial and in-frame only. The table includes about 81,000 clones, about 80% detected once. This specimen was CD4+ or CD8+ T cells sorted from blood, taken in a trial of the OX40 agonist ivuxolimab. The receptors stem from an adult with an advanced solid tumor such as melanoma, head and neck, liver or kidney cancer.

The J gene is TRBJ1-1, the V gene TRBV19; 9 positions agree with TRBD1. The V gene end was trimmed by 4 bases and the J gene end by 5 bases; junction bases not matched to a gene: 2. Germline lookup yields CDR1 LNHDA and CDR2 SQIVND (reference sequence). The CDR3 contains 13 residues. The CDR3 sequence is CASSTQGATEAFF. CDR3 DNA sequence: TGTGCCAGTAGTACACAGGGGGCTACTGAAGCTTTCTTT.

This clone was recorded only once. The chain's CDR3 is CASSDLQFSNQPQHF. CDR3 in DNA: TGTGCCAGCAGCGATTTGCAGTTTAGCAATCAGCCCCAGCATTTT. The chain is built from TRBV7-2 and TRBJ1-5; the D is unclear. The germline V gene encodes CDR1 SGHTA and CDR2 FQGNSA. CDR3 size: 15 residues. V was trimmed by 5 bases and J by 0 bases, leaving 11 bases between them.

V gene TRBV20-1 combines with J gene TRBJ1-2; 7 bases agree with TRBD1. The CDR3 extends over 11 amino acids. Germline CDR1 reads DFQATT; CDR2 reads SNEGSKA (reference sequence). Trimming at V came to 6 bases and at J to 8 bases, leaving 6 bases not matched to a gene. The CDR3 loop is CSATGQDGYTF. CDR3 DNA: TGCAGTGCCACCGGACAGGACGGCTACACCTTC.

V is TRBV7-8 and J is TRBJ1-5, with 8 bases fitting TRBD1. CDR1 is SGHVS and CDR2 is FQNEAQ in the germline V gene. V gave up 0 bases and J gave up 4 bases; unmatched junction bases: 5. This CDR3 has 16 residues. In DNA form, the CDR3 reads TGTGCCAGCAGCTTAGCGTTTGGGGACAGGAATCAGCCCCAGCATTTT. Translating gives CASSLAFGDRNQPQHF. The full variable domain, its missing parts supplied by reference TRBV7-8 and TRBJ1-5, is GAGVSQSPRYKVAKRGQDVALRCDPISGHVSLFWYQQALGQGPEFLTYFQNEAQLDKSGLPSDRFFAERPEGSVSTLKIQRTQQEDSAVYLCASSLAFGDRNQPQHFGDGTRLSIL.

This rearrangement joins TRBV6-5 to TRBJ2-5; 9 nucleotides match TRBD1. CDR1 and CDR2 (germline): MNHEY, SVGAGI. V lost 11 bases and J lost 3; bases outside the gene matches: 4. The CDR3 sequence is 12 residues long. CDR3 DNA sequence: TGTGCCGGCGGGACAGGGAAAGAGACCCAGTACTTC. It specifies CAGGTGKETQYF.

The CDR3 coding sequence is TGTGCCAGCAGGGCTACTAGCGGTAGCACAGATACGCAGTATTTT. Translating it yields CASRATSGSTDTQYF. The J gene is TRBJ2-3, the V gene TRBV7-3; 8 nucleotides line up with TRBD2. The CDR3 loop spans 15 amino acids. The germline V gene encodes CDR1 SGHTA and CDR2 FQGTGA. The V segment lost 6 bases and the J segment 0 bases; nucleotides outside the gene matches: 5.

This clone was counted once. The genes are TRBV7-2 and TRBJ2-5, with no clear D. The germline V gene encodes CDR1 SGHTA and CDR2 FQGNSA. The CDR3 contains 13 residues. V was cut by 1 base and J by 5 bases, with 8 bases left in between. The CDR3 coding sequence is TGTGCCAGCAGCTTAGGGACCATCGAGACCCAGTACTTC. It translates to CASSLGTIETQYF.

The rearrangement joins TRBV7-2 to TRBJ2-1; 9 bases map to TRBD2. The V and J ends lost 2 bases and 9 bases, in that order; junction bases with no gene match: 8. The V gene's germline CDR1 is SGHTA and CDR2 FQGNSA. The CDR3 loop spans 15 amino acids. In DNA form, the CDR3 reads TGTGCCAGCAGCTTAAGTGGCGGGGGGGTTCTTGAGCAGTTCTTC. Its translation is CASSLSGGGVLEQFF.

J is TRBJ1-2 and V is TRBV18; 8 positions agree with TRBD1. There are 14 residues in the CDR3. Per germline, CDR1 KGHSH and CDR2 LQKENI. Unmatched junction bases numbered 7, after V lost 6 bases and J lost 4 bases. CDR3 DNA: TGTGCCAGCTCCCAGGGGGCGCAGGGCTATGGCTACACCTTC. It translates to CASSQGAQGYGYTF.

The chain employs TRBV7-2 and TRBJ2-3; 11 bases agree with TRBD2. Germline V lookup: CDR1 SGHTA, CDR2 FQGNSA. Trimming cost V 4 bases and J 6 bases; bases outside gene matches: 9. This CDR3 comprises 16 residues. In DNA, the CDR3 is TGTGCCAGCAGCTCAAATAGCGGGGGGGCCAGGGATACGCAGTATTTT. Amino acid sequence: CASSSNSGGARDTQYF.

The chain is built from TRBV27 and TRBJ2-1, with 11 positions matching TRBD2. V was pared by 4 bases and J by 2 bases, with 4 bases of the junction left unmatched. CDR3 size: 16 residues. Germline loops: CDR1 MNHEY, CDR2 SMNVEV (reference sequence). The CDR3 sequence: CASSSTSGSAYNEQFF. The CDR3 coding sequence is TGTGCCAGCAGTTCCACTAGCGGGAGTGCCTACAATGAGCAGTTCTTC.